This T cell receptor (beta chain) appears in the sequencing data of a study of cytomegalovirus exposure and HLA in healthy donors. The CDR3 extends over 15 amino acids. CDR1 LGHNT and CDR2 FRNRAP come from the germline V gene. The junction had 9 bases not matched to a gene; V was cut back by 7 bases and J by 2 bases. On this clone: Its antigen is not known.

Study-level points and caveats: Cytomegalovirus association was listed for about 180 TCR beta chains.

Amplification used 60 Vbeta primers and 13 Jbeta primers. Using immunoSEQ multiplex PCR, the repertoire was profiled, and TCRdb retains in-frame clones only, with some absent. The data contain about 140,000 clones, 65% to 80% of them singletons. The chain links TRBV12-5 to TRBJ2-5, with 8 nucleotides matching TRBD2. This receptor was taken from a male donor in good health and CMV-seronegative. The sample taken for sequencing was PBMCs. CDR3 region: CASARGSGGQETQYF. The CDR3 DNA reads TGTGCTAGTGCCCGAGGATCGGGGGGGCAAGAGACCCAGTACTTC.